A selection of T cell receptor beta chains follows, all from one sample in a study of cytomegalovirus exposure and HLA in healthy donors. Clones were sequenced by immunoSEQ multiplex PCR, and TCRdb holds only the in-frame ones, with some missing. This sample has about 160,000 clones, with more than 70% found just once. The sequenced material came from PBMCs. Receptor source: a man aged 25-45 years in good health and CMV-seropositive. The conserved cysteine and the conserved F or W are not part of the CDR3 here.

v_call | cdr3_aa
TRBV7-2 | ASSPPGQASSPLH
TRBV28 | ASSVGQPYEQY
TRBV6-5 | ASSYVRGRGTEAF
TRBV14 | ASSQRAGDEKLF
TRBV4-1 | ASSQWPSGANVLT
TRBV6-6 | ASSPGGADTQY
TRBV7-2 | ASSRRGGYEQY
TRBV4-1 | ASSQGTSGRSTDTQY
TRBV5-3 | ARSSGQGNRSNQPQH
TRBV7-8 | ASSLGVGRQGSYGYT
TRBV5-6 | ASSPLAGGLTGELF
TRBV7-9 | ASSLAGGAYGYT
TRBV7-9 | ASAGPGGGNQPQH
TRBV28 | ASSLPGQGTQETQY
TRBV10-2 | ASREGLAGVYEQY
TRBV9 | ASSARTGGGTEAF
TRBV7-3 | ASSPLAGGPHTQY
TRBV5-1 | ASSPGQGSSYEQY
TRBV27 | ASSLAAGVGQQY
TRBV11-2 | ASSEADRGIKAGELF
TRBV7-6 | ASSLQPQGSSYNSPLH
TRBV9 | ASSARTSGPSVEQY
TRBV28 | ASSLRGRKGYEQY
TRBV30 | AWMGQQNTEAF
TRBV5-6 | ASSLGTGAAEQY
TRBV6-6 | ASRLAGRGNEQF
TRBV5-6 | ASSLAPTSRDTQY
TRBV13 | ASSPGLNNQPQH
TRBV6-6 | ASRLTGVLNTEAF
TRBV30 | AWTGIADRGSPYEQY
TRBV7-9 | ASSLAELDTGELF
TRBV7-8 | ASSHRTGKLGGNTIY
TRBV7-2 | ASSPTRSDTQY
TRBV18 | ASSPPPGTGKDNEQF
TRBV9 | ASSPDGVGTEAF
TRBV7-3 | ASSNGGKNTGELF